This note documents a single T cell receptor (beta chain) sequence. The CDR3 covers 13 residues. Trimming removed 0 bases at V and 8 bases at J, with 6 bases between. Germline assignment: CDR1 SGHRS and CDR2 YFSETQ. The sample comes from a study of blood T cells in healthy people across ages. Using a J-beta primer mix together with a sample-barcoded 5' primer, a second PCR was run for about 6 to 12 cycles. TCRdb processed the 5' RACE reads anew with MiXCR; each CDR3 protein has one entry. This table holds some 1.5 million distinct CDR3 sequences, roughly 30% found once. What was sequenced was blood. This sequence was found in a woman in her 30s in good health. The chain employs TRBV5-1 and TRBJ1-6; D ambiguous. DNA for the CDR3: TGCGCCAGCAGCTTGGCCGCGGATTCACCCCTCCACTTT. Encoded protein: CASSLAADSPLHF.